Presented here are 5 T cell receptor beta chains from one specimen sequenced in a study of T cell responses to AZD1222 COVID-19 vaccine. The data were produced by immunoSEQ multiplex PCR, yet TCRdb's version contains in-frame clones alone and is incomplete. Of 150,000 to 200,000 clones detected, around 87% appear once; the ten largest clones hold approximately 2.7%. Sequenced here: peripheral blood, sampled on day 0 of MenACWY control vaccination. The receptors come from an adult in good health.

The J gene is TRBJ2-1, the V gene TRBV19, with a tentative D call TRBD2 (6 bases). The germline V and J ends were trimmed by 7 bases and 5 bases, with 21 bases remaining between them. CDR3 length: 16 residues. Germline CDR1 LNHDA, CDR2 SQIVND (reference sequence). CDR3 sequence reads: CASMKETGVRHNEQFF. CDR3 DNA sequence: TGTGCCAGTATGAAGGAGACGGGAGTACGCCACAATGAGCAGTTCTTC.

CDR3 sequence: CASSSRATSADYNEQFF. CDR3 sequence (DNA): TGTGCCAGCAGCTCCAGGGCGACTAGTGCGGACTACAATGAGCAGTTCTTC. This chain connects TRBV27 to TRBJ2-1, with a tentative D call TRBD2 (6 bases). The length of the CDR3 is 17 residues. Per germline, CDR1 MNHEY and CDR2 SMNVEV (reference sequence). Trimming cost V 6 bases and J 3 bases, with 21 bases left between them.

This chain links TRBV19 with TRBJ2-5; 7 bases map to TRBD2. V was clipped by 8 bases and J by 5 bases; unmatched bases: 8. Looked up from germline, CDR1 is LNHDA and CDR2 is SQIVND (reference sequence). CDR3 length equals 13 residues. The CDR3 region has the DNA TGTGCCAGTGGGAGGGATAGGGCGGAGACCCAGTACTTC. Its translation is CASGRDRAETQYF.

The genes are TRBV5-5 and TRBJ2-7; 12 nucleotides agree with TRBD1. Germline V gene data show CDR1 as SGHKS and CDR2 as YYEKEE (reference sequence). The CDR3 runs 14 residues. The V segment lost 4 bases and the J segment 6 bases; nucleotides outside the gene matches: 5. The DNA for the CDR3 is TGTGCCAGCAGCCGGGGACAGGGGGCGGGCGAGCAGTACTTC. Protein: CASSRGQGAGEQYF.

The chain uses TRBV2 and TRBJ1-5; TRBD1 agrees at 7 bases. The CDR3 spans 14 residues. Losses at the gene ends were 5 bases for V and 7 bases for J; bases not matched to a gene: 8. Germline assignment: CDR1 SNHLY and CDR2 FYNNEI. The CDR3 spells CASSQTGRVQPQHF. The CDR3 nucleotides read TGTGCCAGCAGTCAGACAGGGCGAGTCCAGCCCCAGCATTTT.